The clone carrying this T cell receptor (beta chain) was picked up a small number of times. Its antigen is unknown. These data belong to a study of T-cell memory formation after mild COVID-19. TCRalpha and TCRbeta libraries used 5'RACE with constant-segment primers and UMIs. TCRdb used MiXCR to reprocess the 5' RACE reads, holding one entry per CDR3 protein. The sample includes 350,000 to 400,000 distinct CDR3 sequences, approximately 15% of them seen just once. V lost 5 bases, J lost 0 bases, and 4 bases lay in between. The CDR3 is 13 residues long. Germline CDR1 is WSHSY and CDR2 is SAAADI. General study points: Later expanders leaned CD4+, whereas day 15 to 85 contracting clones were balanced CD4/CD8.

The chain recombines TRBV10-2 with TRBJ2-2; D call uncertain. The TCR sequence derives from a young man who had mild COVID-19 (a few samples of this study predate the infection). Cell type and time point are not known. The sample was PBMCs or a T cell subset sorted from them (not recorded which). The CDR3 DNA is TGCGCCAGCAGTCAGACGAACACCGGGGAGCTGTTTTTT. Translation gives CASSQTNTGELFF.